This TCR beta chain was documented in a study of technical replicates of blood from several donors. The table came from immunoSEQ multiplex PCR; TCRdb's copy has only in-frame clones and leaves some out. The table includes 50,000 to 65,000 clones, 85% to 90% detected once. Specimen: PBMCs. The receptor was isolated from a human donor in good health. Some clones in this sample may be carry-over from other donors' samples.

Here the CDR3 reads CASSGGQAHEQYF. The CDR3, as DNA: TGCGCCAGCAGTGGGGGACAGGCCCACGAGCAGTACTTC. The chain carries TRBV10-1 and TRBJ2-7, with 8 bases lining up with TRBD1. After removal of 4 bases from V and 5 bases from J, the junction contained 4 bases not matched to a gene. Germline V gene sequence: CDR1 WNHNN, CDR2 SYGVQD (reference sequence). This CDR3 comprises 13 residues.